Sequencing of this TCR beta chain was carried out in a study of T-cell reconstitution after alpha-beta-depleted transplantation in children. A library of TCRbeta sequences, prepared with unique molecular identifiers, was generated. MiXCR, run by TCRdb on the PCR reads, gives a single entry per CDR3 protein. The sample includes 250,000 to 300,000 distinct CDR3 sequences, roughly a tenth of them seen just once. With 6 bases removed from V and 11 bases from J, the gap between germline ends came to 16 bases. The CDR3 is made up of 12 amino acids. As regards this clonotype: The target antigen is unknown.

Points from the study as a whole: Among T cells one year after transplant, newly produced cells accounted for most counts and diversity. By about two months after transplant, alpha-beta T cells reportedly arose from several hundred graft clones that had expanded.

This TCR was recovered from a boy under two years old with acute myeloid leukemia, due to receive a stem cell transplant. The sample in question was PBMCs, obtained before TCRalphabeta/CD19-depleted stem cell transplant. This sequence joins TRBV12-3 or TRBV12-4 and TRBJ1-1; D gene uncertain. The CDR3 here is CASRRRTPTAFF. The CDR3 DNA is TGTGCCAGCAGACGCAGGACCCCGACGGCTTTCTTT.